These 14 T cell receptor beta chains originate from one sample sequenced in a study of identical twins. TCRdb fed the 5' RACE reads into MiXCR, producing one record per CDR3 protein. The sample yields approximately 600,000 distinct CDR3 sequences, roughly 7.2% seen once. The same data also contributed to another study, on yellow fever vaccine responses in identical twins.

The sample taken for sequencing was PBMCs. The origin of the receptors is a woman aged 18-29 years in good health.

This clonotype was recorded many times. This rearrangement joins TRBV27 to TRBJ1-6, with unresolved D. CDR3 size: 14 residues. The germline CDR1 and CDR2 sequences are MNHEY and SMNVEV (reference sequence). V dropped 6 bases and J dropped 4 bases, with 10 bases sitting between them. CDR3: CASRNVGYNSPLHF. The DNA of the CDR3 is TGTGCCAGCAGGAATGTGGGGTATAATTCACCCCTCCACTTT.

The chain couples TRBV3-1 to TRBJ2-7; TRBD2 agrees at 7 bases. The CDR3 runs to 14 residues. Trimming took 3 bases from V and 0 from J; bases not matched to a gene: 2. Germline values: CDR1 LGHDT, CDR2 YNNKEL (reference sequence). DNA for the CDR3: TGTGCCAGCAGCCAGATAGCGGGCTCCTACGAGCAGTACTTC. Residues: CASSQIAGSYEQYF.

The J gene is TRBJ1-2, the V gene TRBV12-3 or TRBV12-4; TRBD1 matches 8 bases. The V segment lost 5 bases and the J segment 4 bases; nucleotides outside the gene matches: 9. The CDR3 length is 15 residues. The CDR3 sequence: CASSITQGALYGYTF. DNA for the CDR3: TGTGCCAGCAGTATAACCCAGGGGGCCCTCTATGGCTACACCTTC.

V and J are TRBV5-1 and TRBJ2-3, with 7 nucleotides matching TRBD1. Germline trimming cut 6 bases from V and 1 base from J; bases unmatched to any gene: 5. This CDR3 contains 14 residues. In germline, CDR1 is SGHRS, CDR2 YFSETQ. The CDR3 sequence: CASNWQGGTDTQYF. The CDR3 DNA is TGCGCCAGCAATTGGCAGGGGGGCACAGATACGCAGTATTTT.

This clonotype has only a few counts. The CDR3 nucleotides read TGCGCCAGCAGCCAAGAAGGTTTTCAGCCCCAGCATTTT. It specifies CASSQEGFQPQHF. The gene calls are TRBV4-1 and TRBJ1-5; unclear D gene. V lost 0 bases and J 6 bases, leaving 6 bases between the germline ends. The CDR3 extends over 13 amino acids. Germline values: CDR1 MGHRA, CDR2 YSYEKL.

Details on this clonotype: The junction and the germline gene differ at one end; a read error may be behind it. This sequence joins TRBV5-6 and TRBJ2-2; 9 bases line up with TRBD1. Per germline, CDR1 SGHDT and CDR2 YYEEEE. The CDR3 contains 16 residues. The DNA for the CDR3 is TGTGCCAGCAGCTTCTACGGACAGGGGCCCTACAATGGCTGGATTTTT. Translation gives CASSFYGQGPYNGWIF.

The chain recombines TRBV6-5 with TRBJ2-5, with D possibly TRBD2 on 6 matching bases. The CDR3 consists of 16 residues. Germline V gives CDR1 MNHEY, CDR2 SVGAGI. Deletions cut 2 bases from V and 5 bases from J, with 18 bases between. CDR3 region: CASSYRASVGEETQYF. The CDR3 bases are TGTGCCAGCAGTTACAGGGCTAGCGTTGGGGAGGAGACCCAGTACTTC.

The J gene is TRBJ1-2, the V gene TRBV19, with TRBD1 matching 9 bases. The CDR3 loop spans 15 amino acids. Germline values: CDR1 LNHDA, CDR2 SQIVND (reference sequence). The ends lost 5 bases at V and 5 bases at J; junction bases unmatched: 9. The CDR3 DNA sequence: TGTGCCAGTAGTTCCTCGACAGGGGGAGCTTATGGCTACACCTTC. Translating gives CASSSSTGGAYGYTF.

The V and J genes are TRBV12-3 or TRBV12-4 and TRBJ1-5; D might be TRBD1 (6 bases). V lost 0 bases, J lost 7 bases, and 10 bases lay in between. The CDR3 is 14 residues long. The CDR3 region is CASSLADSGQPQHF. DNA of the CDR3: TGTGCCAGCAGTTTAGCGGACAGCGGGCAGCCCCAGCATTTT.

This chain connects TRBV14 to TRBJ1-4, with D perhaps TRBD1 (5 bases). The germline V and J ends were trimmed by 3 bases and 5 bases, with 10 bases remaining between them. The CDR3 length is 14 residues. The V gene's germline CDR1 is SGHDN and CDR2 FVKESK. The DNA of the CDR3 is TGTGCCAGCAGCCAGAGGTGGGACAATGAAAAACTGTTTTTT. It translates to CASSQRWDNEKLFF.

This chain uses TRBV3-1 with TRBJ2-1, with TRBD2 identical over 8 bases. Germline CDR1 LGHDT, CDR2 YNNKEL (reference sequence). Trimming removed 5 bases from V and 8 bases from J; junction bases left unmatched: 11. This CDR3 is built from 15 residues. CDR3 region: CASSTPGGRSDEQFF. The CDR3 DNA sequence: TGTGCCAGCAGCACCCCGGGGGGGCGAAGCGATGAGCAGTTCTTC.

V gene TRBV3-1 combines with J gene TRBJ2-2; 10 bases are shared with TRBD2. Germline V gene sequence: CDR1 LGHDT, CDR2 YNNKEL (reference sequence). The V gene end was trimmed by 10 bases and the J gene end by 4 bases; junction bases not matched to a gene: 3. The CDR3 loop spans 13 amino acids. The DNA for the CDR3 is TGTGCCACTACTAGCGGGATCACCGGGGAGCTGTTTTTT. It specifies CATTSGITGELFF.

This clonotype was seen ten or more times. The rearrangement links TRBV20-1 to TRBJ2-5, with TRBD1 as a possible D gene (6 bases). V was trimmed by 2 bases and J by 5 bases, leaving 15 bases between them. The CDR3 totals 14 residues. Looked up from germline, CDR1 is DFQATT and CDR2 is SNEGSKA (reference sequence). The CDR3 sequence: CSARLPGGGETQYF. The DNA for the CDR3 is TGCAGTGCTAGACTACCCGGTGGGGGCGAGACCCAGTACTTC.

The genes are TRBV27 and TRBJ2-2; D gene unclear. Trimming stripped 6 bases from V and 2 bases from J, with 7 bases between. In germline, CDR1 is MNHEY, CDR2 SMNVEV (reference sequence). This CDR3 region has 13 residues. The CDR3 DNA is TGTGCCAGCAGAATCACTAACACCGGGGAGCTGTTTTTT. It is translated as CASRITNTGELFF.